This TCR beta chain was obtained from a study of OX40 agonist ivuxolimab in advanced cancers. On the study more broadly: An agonistic human IgG2 monoclonal antibody against OX40 (CD134) was given.

Profiling relied on immunoSEQ multiplex PCR, and the TCRdb table lists in-frame clones only, not all of them. The sample records roughly 79,000 clones, about nine tenths being singletons. In regard to this clone: Antigen unknown.

Study-level results: CD8+ T cells were the subset that, on average, had more expanded clones than CD4+.

The starting material was CD4+ or CD8+ T cells sorted from blood, obtained in a trial of the OX40 agonist ivuxolimab. This sequence was found in an adult with an advanced solid tumor such as melanoma, head and neck, liver or kidney cancer.

The DNA for the CDR3 is TGCGCCAGCAGCTTGGAGACAGGTACAAACACTGAAGCTTTCTTT. Its protein is CASSLETGTNTEAFF. This rearrangement joins TRBV5-1 to TRBJ1-1; a weak D match, TRBD1 (6 bases). Germline V gene lookup returns CDR1 SGHRS and CDR2 YFSETQ. The V and J ends lost 0 bases and 2 bases respectively, with 11 bases between them. This CDR3 is 15 amino acids long.